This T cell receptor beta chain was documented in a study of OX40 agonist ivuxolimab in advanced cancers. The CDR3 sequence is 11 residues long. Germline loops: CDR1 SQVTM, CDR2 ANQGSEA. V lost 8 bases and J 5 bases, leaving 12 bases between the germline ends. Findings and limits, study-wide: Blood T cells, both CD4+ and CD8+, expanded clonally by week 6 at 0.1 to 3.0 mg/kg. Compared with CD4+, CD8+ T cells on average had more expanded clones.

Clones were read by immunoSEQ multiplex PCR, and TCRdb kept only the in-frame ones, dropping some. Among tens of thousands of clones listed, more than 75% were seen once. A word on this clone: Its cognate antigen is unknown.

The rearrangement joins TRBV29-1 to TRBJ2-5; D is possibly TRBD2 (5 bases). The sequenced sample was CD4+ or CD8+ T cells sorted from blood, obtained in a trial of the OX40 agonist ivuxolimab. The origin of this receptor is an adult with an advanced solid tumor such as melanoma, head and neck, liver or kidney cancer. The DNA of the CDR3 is TGCAGCACTAGTCCTGGGGAGACCCAGTACTTC. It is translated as CSTSPGETQYF.